This T cell receptor (beta chain) was identified in a study of shared clonotypes between healthy human individuals. Germline lookup yields CDR1 SEHNR and CDR2 FQNEAQ (reference sequence). V dropped 1 base and J dropped 2 bases, with 10 bases sitting between them. CDR3 size: 15 residues. Notes on the study in general: Among four donors, roughly 5% of naive CD4 clonotypes were found in common.

Repertoires were generated with immunoSEQ multiplex PCR, while TCRdb's copy carries only in-frame clones and drops some. This sample has approximately 2,300,000 clones; 85% to 95% occur once, and the top ten carry around 0.35%. Worth noting for this clone: Its antigen is unidentified.

V gene TRBV7-9 combines with J gene TRBJ2-3, with D perhaps matching TRBD1 (6 bases). Sequenced: naive CD4+ T cells from PBMCs. Indicated subset: CD45RA+ positively selected. This clonotype was obtained from a man in his late teens or twenties in good health. Some clones in this sample may be carry-over from other donors' samples. CDR3 loop: CASSLGTAFTDTQYF. For the CDR3, the DNA is TGTGCCAGCAGCTTAGGGACAGCCTTCACAGATACGCAGTATTTT.